This TCR beta chain was found in a study of regulatory T cells in long-lasting Graves disease. A remark on this clonotype: Its antigen remains unidentified.

Study-level results: TRBV28, TRBJ1-2 and TRBJ2-5 were segments that persistent disease favored.

Both iRepertoire HTBI primers and Arm-PCR of CDR3 regions were used to build the TCR beta libraries. In TCRdb, the multiplex PCR reads were re-called with MiXCR into one record per CDR3 protein. The table has 520,000 or so distinct CDR3 sequences, approximately 12% seen once. CDR1 is LNHNV, CDR2 YYDKDF, per germline (reference sequence). Trimming stripped 0 bases from V and 4 bases from J, with 13 bases between. CDR3 size: 17 residues. Described time point: newly diagnosed GD, antithyroid drugs for less than 3 months. With RNA extracted from PBMCs as input, the TCR library was made. Patients were enrolled at an endocrinology department in Xi'an, China. The same data also went into a second study, on T cells in Graves' hyperthyroidism and ophthalmopathy. From that report: Blood also carried most thyroid clonotypes expanded above 0.001. Through a model of 13 V-J features, ophthalmopathy was separated from stable hyperthyroidism.

The receptor's source is a woman aged 25 to 39 with Graves disease. The source was peripheral blood mononuclear cells (PBMCs), collected at new diagnosis, from a patient treated with antithyroid drugs. V gene TRBV15 combines with J gene TRBJ2-6; possible D gene TRBD2, 6 bases. CDR3 nucleotide sequence: TGTGCCACCAGCAGAGAACGGAGGGCTACAGGGGCCAACGTCCTGACTTTC. Protein sequence: CATSRERRATGANVLTF. The complete variable domain, with remaining parts taken from reference TRBV15 and TRBJ2-6, reads DAMVIQNPRYQVTQFGKPVTLSCSQTLNHNVMYWYQQKSSQAPKLLFHYYDKDFNNEADTPDNFQSRRPNTSFCFLDIRSPGLGDTAMYLCATSRERRATGANVLTFGAGSRLTVL.